Listed below are T cell receptor beta chains from one sample, sequenced in a study of T cells expressing NK-cell markers. TCRdb reworked the 5' RACE reads into one entry per CDR3 protein, no DNA. With roughly 450,000 distinct CDR3 sequences in the sample, the ten largest clones hold around 1.4%. The specimen sequenced was blood T cells: a sorted CD56 or NKG2C T cell subset, CD4+ or CD8+ T cells, or bulk PBMC T cells (not recorded which). These receptor sequences come from a woman between 45 and 60 years old in good health. Both conserved end residues are part of each CDR3.

V gene	J gene	CDR3 protein
TRBV12-3/TRBV12-4	TRBJ1-2	CASSIVGQPLSGYTF
TRBV6-6	TRBJ1-1	CASSHRDRNTEAFF
TRBV12-3/TRBV12-4	TRBJ2-3	CASSLRSSSTDTQYF
TRBV5-1	TRBJ2-1	CATKRREEYNEQFF
TRBV27	TRBJ2-7	CASSFVGDRGYEQYF
TRBV27	TRBJ2-4	CASSLHGANIQYF
TRBV12-3/TRBV12-4	TRBJ2-7	CASSLYWGRAYEQYF
TRBV20-1	TRBJ2-3	CSARVAGTPDTQYF
TRBV24-1	TRBJ2-3	CATSDFASGRTDTQYF
TRBV6-5	TRBJ2-1	CASSYWLAGGYNEQFF
TRBV30	TRBJ2-4	CAWTLAKNIQYF
TRBV7-9	TRBJ1-2	CASSVAGGRDYTF
TRBV29-1	TRBJ2-5	CSVRTWGGETQYF
TRBV12-3/TRBV12-4	TRBJ2-6	CASIRAGESGANVLTF
TRBV10-3	TRBJ2-1	CAISVGRENEQFF
TRBV4-1	TRBJ2-1	CASSLRRGRDEQFF
TRBV7-2	TRBJ2-1	CASSSEGLAGDEQFF
TRBV5-1	TRBJ2-7	CASSQPRGAGVYEQYF
TRBV6-6	TRBJ2-1	CASSYEGRTYNEQFF
TRBV3-1	TRBJ1-3	CASSPTQDRSSGNTIYF
TRBV12-3/TRBV12-4	TRBJ2-1	CASSTYHLAGSYNEQFF
TRBV7-6	TRBJ2-3	CASSLGPLSTDTQYF
TRBV20-1	TRBJ2-1	CSARLSRELRLAHEQFF
TRBV5-1	TRBJ1-1	CASSFAGESATEAFF
TRBV5-4	TRBJ1-1	CASSLETGVDTEAFF
TRBV9	TRBJ2-1	CASSEGSLGYNEQFF
TRBV7-9	TRBJ2-1	CASRLTSGTGNEQFF
TRBV11-1	TRBJ2-3	CASSGPTGSTDTQYF
TRBV6-2/TRBV6-3	TRBJ2-2	CASSPRQGFTGELFF
TRBV10-3	TRBJ1-1	CAISELGTGGWHTEAFF
TRBV7-9	TRBJ2-1	CASSRKGDEQFF
TRBV7-6	TRBJ1-5	CASSLGAGVIDQPQHF
TRBV7-8	TRBJ2-5	CASSLNGLGKTQYF
TRBV5-1	TRBJ2-3	CASSFRTDTQYF
TRBV4-2	TRBJ2-5	CASSSDVAGSQETQYF
TRBV7-9	TRBJ2-1	CASTKPRTYNEQFF
TRBV29-1	TRBJ2-3	CSVGQQGGGTDTQYF
TRBV3-1	TRBJ1-1	CASSQDSWGRKAFF
TRBV12-3/TRBV12-4	TRBJ2-5	CASSLESGRAVETQYF
TRBV12-3/TRBV12-4	TRBJ2-1	CASVPGGFYNEQFF
TRBV4-1	TRBJ1-1	CASSQVGGGPNTEAFF
TRBV20-1	TRBJ1-4	CSAILGNTNEKLFF
TRBV5-1	TRBJ2-1	CASSLALLLAGTNEQFF
TRBV4-1	TRBJ2-1	CASSQEGTGSSYNEQFF
TRBV12-3/TRBV12-4	TRBJ2-7	CASRRGTSGSSYEQYF
TRBV5-1	TRBJ2-1	CASSLGLAGVSVQFF
TRBV5-1	TRBJ2-1	CASSLPTSGSAPQNEQFF
TRBV28	TRBJ2-4	CASSLSGLKNIQYF
TRBV7-2	TRBJ1-1	CASSLEWGRLTEAFF
TRBV7-9	TRBJ2-1	CASSPKGAENEQFF
TRBV12-3/TRBV12-4	TRBJ1-6	CASRKPGLDSPLHF
TRBV25-1	TRBJ1-2	CASRQGQYGYTF
TRBV12-3/TRBV12-4	TRBJ1-1	CASSRDSGAFF
TRBV11-2	TRBJ2-3	CASSPGHGVTDTQYF